Each of the 8 T cell receptor beta chains below was sequenced from the same sample in a study of Graves' ophthalmopathy and Graves' hyperthyroidism. Transcripts of RNA were the source for amplifying TCR beta CDR3 regions. Second-round multiplex PCR followed a first-round RT-PCR using HTBI primers. Via MiXCR, TCRdb re-called the multiplex PCR reads, giving one row per CDR3 protein. The table shows approximately 540,000 distinct CDR3 sequences, with approximately 35% occurring only once. Specimen: peripheral blood or thyroid tissue (not recorded which). The receptors stem from an adult man with Graves' hyperthyroidism.

Concerning this clonotype: At one end the junction does not follow the germline gene, possibly because of a read error. The chain joins TRBV5-1 to TRBJ1-3, with D hard to call. The germline CDR1 and CDR2 sequences are SGHRS and YFSETQ. CDR3 length: 14 residues. The CDR3 nucleotides are TGCGCCAGAAGCTCTGGGAGCTCTGGAAACACCATATATTTT. This gives the protein CARSSGSSGNTIYF.

This rearrangement joins TRBV5-1 to TRBJ1-2; TRBD1 agrees at 7 bases. V dropped 5 bases and J dropped 4; count of bases not matched to a gene: 5. The CDR3 has 13 amino acids. Per germline, CDR1 SGHRS and CDR2 YFSETQ. The CDR3: CASRGQRSYGYTF. CDR3 bases: TGCGCCAGCAGGGGACAGAGAAGCTATGGCTACACCTTC.

This clonotype was seen repeatedly, ten times or more. The chain is built from TRBV5-8 and TRBJ1-2; 8 bases are a match to TRBD1. Germline CDR1 reads SGHTS; CDR2 reads YDEGEE. With V trimmed by 5 bases and J by 6 bases, 6 bases remained unmatched. The CDR3 contains 13 residues. The CDR3 DNA follows: TGTGCCAGCAGGTTGACAGGGGCCGATGGCTACACCTTC. It is translated as CASRLTGADGYTF.

This clonotype was picked up a small number of times. This chain uses TRBV20-1 with TRBJ2-7; unclear D gene. This CDR3 region has 15 residues. Trimming pared 0 bases from V and 0 bases from J, leaving 12 bases between. Germline V CDR1 and CDR2: DFQATT, SNEGSKA (reference sequence). DNA of the CDR3: TGCAGTGCTAGAGATTTGGTGGGAAACTCCTACGAGCAGTACTTC. This encodes CSARDLVGNSYEQYF.

The rearrangement uses TRBV10-3 and TRBJ1-1; D remains unclear. The CDR3 sequence is 13 residues long. The V end lost 10 bases, the J end lost 1 base, and 13 bases lay between the germline ends. Germline values: CDR1 ENHRY, CDR2 SYGVKD. The CDR3 DNA follows: TGTGCCACCACCTTCGGGGAGAACACTGAAGCTTTCTTT. This encodes CATTFGENTEAFF.

The chain combines TRBV12-3 or TRBV12-4 with TRBJ1-5, with D uncertain. The V end lost 5 bases, the J end lost 3 bases, and 8 bases lay between the germline ends. CDR3 size: 13 residues. Written as DNA, the CDR3 is TGTGCCAGCAGTGGGGTGGACAATCAGCCCCAGCATTTT. It specifies CASSGVDNQPQHF.

V and J are TRBV11-2 and TRBJ1-4; 8 positions match TRBD1. This CDR3 comprises 16 residues. Germline CDR1 and CDR2: SGHAT and FQNNGV. The V gene end was trimmed by 5 bases and the J gene end by 7 bases; junction bases not matched to a gene: 12. The CDR3 protein is CASSPHRGGSSEKLFF. The CDR3 DNA reads TGTGCCAGCAGCCCCCACAGGGGGGGGTCGAGTGAAAAACTGTTTTTT.

This clonotype was found many times. V gene TRBV19 combines with J gene TRBJ2-7, with D perhaps matching TRBD2 (6 bases). Trimming removed 1 base at V and 1 base at J, with 14 bases between. This CDR3 comprises 16 residues. CDR1 and CDR2 (germline): LNHDA, SQIVND (reference sequence). In DNA, the CDR3 is TGTGCCAGTAGTATAGTGGGACTCGGGGCATCCTACGAGCAGTACTTC. It is translated as CASSIVGLGASYEQYF.